A selection of T cell receptor beta chains follows, all from one sample in a study of cytomegalovirus exposure and HLA in healthy donors. Some clones are missing from TCRdb's copy, which holds only in-frame ones; the method was immunoSEQ multiplex PCR. This table holds 81,000 or so clones, approximately 56% found once. Sequencing was done on a sample of PBMCs. The receptors derive from a woman aged 25 to 39 in good health and CMV-seropositive. The CDR3 runs from the conserved cysteine through the conserved F or W. D genes are given only for firm matches. Only part of the rows carry a size: once, few, many, or a class if the clone is expanded.

cdr3_nt	cdr3_aa	j_call	d_call	v_call	clone_size
TGCGCCAGCAGCTTGGTTGGCAGGGGGGATGGCTACACCTTC	CASSLVGRGDGYTF	TRBJ1-2	TRBD1	TRBV5-1	NA
TGTGCCAGCAGTTTCGCGGGGGAGTACAATGAGCAGTTCTTC	CASSFAGEYNEQFF	TRBJ2-1	TRBD2	TRBV28	NA
TGCGCCAGCAGCTTGGCGGTCACCGGTGAAAAACTGTTTTTT	CASSLAVTGEKLFF	TRBJ1-4	NA	TRBV5-1	NA
TGTGCCAGCAGTTTCCTCTCGGAGGGGGCAGGAAACACCATATATTTT	CASSFLSEGAGNTIYF	TRBJ1-3	TRBD1	TRBV6-6	few
TGTGCCAGCAGCTTGGGCGGGGGGCGAATTTCTGAAGCTTTCTTT	CASSLGGGRISEAFF	TRBJ1-1	NA	TRBV5-4	NA
TGTGCCAGCAGCTTACGACAGGGGAGGGCCACCGGGGAGCTGTTTTTT	CASSLRQGRATGELFF	TRBJ2-2	NA	TRBV7-2	NA
TGTGCCAGTACCGAGACAGGGGGAATCACAGATACGCAGTATTTT	CASTETGGITDTQYF	TRBJ2-3	TRBD1	TRBV19	NA
TGCGCCAGCAGCTTGAGCGCAGCGGTGAACACCGGGGAGCTGTTTTTT	CASSLSAAVNTGELFF	TRBJ2-2	NA	TRBV5-1	NA
TGTGCCAGCAGTTTAACCCTGGCGGATTCACCCCTCCACTTT	CASSLTLADSPLHF	TRBJ1-6	NA	TRBV28	NA
TGTGCCAGCAGTTACTCGAGGCCAGGGGGTGAAGCTTTCTTT	CASSYSRPGGEAFF	TRBJ1-1	TRBD1	TRBV6-5	few
TGTGCCAGTAGGGCAAGGGAGGGGGGGGGTGAGTATGAGCAGTTCTTC	CASRAREGGGEYEQFF	TRBJ2-1	NA	TRBV19	NA
TGTGCCAGCAGTGAACGACAGTCCTATGGCTACACCTTC	CASSERQSYGYTF	TRBJ1-2	NA	TRBV2	NA
TGTGCCAGCAGTTATCGGGGGGGCCACGAACAGTACTTC	CASSYRGGHEQYF	TRBJ2-7	TRBD2	TRBV27	once
TGTGCCAGCAGCTTATCGAACAGGGGAACTGAAGCTTTCTTT	CASSLSNRGTEAFF	TRBJ1-1	TRBD1	TRBV7-8	NA
TGCGCCAGCAGCTTGGCCGGGACAGGGAATCAGCCCCAGCATTTT	CASSLAGTGNQPQHF	TRBJ1-5	TRBD1	TRBV5-1	few
TGTGCCAGCTCACCACCGGCCCTCTCTGGAAACACCATATATTTT	CASSPPALSGNTIYF	TRBJ1-3	NA	TRBV18	NA
TGCGCCAGCAGTGGAGAACACCTTATCGCGGAGGGCTACACCTTC	CASSGEHLIAEGYTF	TRBJ1-2	NA	TRBV10-2	few
TGTGCCAGTAGCCCCTTGGGACAAAGATATTATAGCAATCAGCCCCAGCATTTT	CASSPLGQRYYSNQPQHF	TRBJ1-5	NA	TRBV19	few
TGTGCCAGTAGTCCATTAAGGAAAGCAGGCCAATTCTATGGCTACACCTTC	CASSPLRKAGQFYGYTF	TRBJ1-2	NA	TRBV19	once
TGCAGCGTTGAATCCCGGGACAGGGGGATGGCTGGGGCCAACGTCCTGACTTTC	CSVESRDRGMAGANVLTF	TRBJ2-6	TRBD1	TRBV29-1	NA
TGTGCCAGCAGTGTTGGGGCTGAGCACAATGAGCAGTTCTTC	CASSVGAEHNEQFF	TRBJ2-1	NA	TRBV25-1	NA
TGTGCCAGCAGCTTAACTGAGCGGGGGGCCGCAGATACGCAGTATTTT	CASSLTERGAADTQYF	TRBJ2-3	TRBD2	TRBV7-3	few
TGTGCCAGCAGTCCACAACAGGGGAGCTATGGCTACACCTTC	CASSPQQGSYGYTF	TRBJ1-2	TRBD1	TRBV27	NA
TGTGCCAGCAGCCCGAGGGAGGGGGGCGAGGTCTACGAGCAGTACTTC	CASSPREGGEVYEQYF	TRBJ2-7	NA	TRBV7-9	few
TGTGCCTGGAGTGTTGGCGGGGGGGCAGATACGCAGTATTTT	CAWSVGGGADTQYF	TRBJ2-3	TRBD2	TRBV30	NA
TGTGCCAGTAGTACCGGGACAGGGGTGCCTCAGCCCCAGCATTTT	CASSTGTGVPQPQHF	TRBJ1-5	TRBD1	TRBV19	NA
TGTGCCTGGAGTGTATCTTCTGGAAACACCATATATTTT	CAWSVSSGNTIYF	TRBJ1-3	NA	TRBV30	NA
TGCGCCAGCAGGAGCGAAGGGAGGCACACTGAAGCTTTCTTT	CASRSEGRHTEAFF	TRBJ1-1	NA	TRBV5-1	NA
TGTGCCAGCAGCCCCCAGGGAGGAGGCTCCTACGAGCAGTACTTC	CASSPQGGGSYEQYF	TRBJ2-7	NA	TRBV13	NA
TGTGCCAGCAGCGCTAGCGGGGGGGCTGGCGATGAGCAGTTCTTC	CASSASGGAGDEQFF	TRBJ2-1	TRBD2	TRBV2	NA
TGTGCCAGCAGTTCCCTCCCCTCTGAAAAACTGTTTTTT	CASSSLPSEKLFF	TRBJ1-4	NA	TRBV27	NA
TGTGCCAGCAGTGAACTCGCAGGCCGGGGCTCCTACGAGCAGTACTTC	CASSELAGRGSYEQYF	TRBJ2-7	NA	TRBV25-1	NA
TGTGCCAGCAGCTTAGGGGGCCTGGCTACGAACAACTATGGCTACACCTTC	CASSLGGLATNNYGYTF	TRBJ1-2	NA	TRBV7-8	NA
TGTGCCAGCATCGGAGGCACTAACTATGGCTACACCTTC	CASIGGTNYGYTF	TRBJ1-2	NA	TRBV6-1	NA
TGTGCCAGCAGCTTAGCGGGACAGGGGGTCGATGAGCAGTTCTTC	CASSLAGQGVDEQFF	TRBJ2-1	TRBD1	TRBV11-1	NA
TGCGCCAGCAGCTTGGGGACTAGCCAAGAGACCCAGTACTTC	CASSLGTSQETQYF	TRBJ2-5	TRBD2	TRBV5-1	NA